Shown below are 2 T cell receptor beta chains from a single sample sequenced in a study of cytomegalovirus exposure and HLA in healthy donors (dated by TCRdb to about 2017). The library was obtained by the immunoSEQ multiplex PCR assay. The multiplex PCR relied on a mix of 60 forward primers for TCR Vbeta segments and 13 reverse primers for TCR Jbeta segments. As stored in TCRdb, this immuneACCESS dataset retains in-frame rearrangements with V and J assigned. A fraction of the clones does not appear; measured against another copy, unresolved V genes explain less than half of the discrepancy, and the remainder lacks a known reason. The sample table holds some 180,000 clones, of which about 80% were seen once. About 3% of the sample rests with the top ten. The source material was PBMCs. Receptor source: a middle-aged man in good health and CMV-seropositive.

The rearrangement links TRBV6-5 to TRBJ2-3; TRBD1 matches 7 bases. The ends lost 0 bases at V and 6 bases at J; junction bases unmatched: 9. The CDR3 totals 16 residues. The germline V gene encodes CDR1 MNHEY and CDR2 SVGAGI. CDR3 amino acids: CASSYSTGTAGDTQYF. CDR3 in DNA: TGTGCCAGCAGTTACTCTACCGGGACAGCAGGCGATACGCAGTATTTT.

The genes are TRBV27 and TRBJ2-3; perhaps TRBD2 as D (6 bases). This CDR3 has 13 residues. The V end was cut by 3 bases, the J end by 3 bases, with 7 bases between. Germline CDR1 MNHEY, CDR2 SMNVEV (reference sequence). The CDR3 region is CASSFGSTDTQYF. The DNA of the CDR3 is TGTGCCAGCAGTTTCGGGAGTACAGATACGCAGTATTTT.